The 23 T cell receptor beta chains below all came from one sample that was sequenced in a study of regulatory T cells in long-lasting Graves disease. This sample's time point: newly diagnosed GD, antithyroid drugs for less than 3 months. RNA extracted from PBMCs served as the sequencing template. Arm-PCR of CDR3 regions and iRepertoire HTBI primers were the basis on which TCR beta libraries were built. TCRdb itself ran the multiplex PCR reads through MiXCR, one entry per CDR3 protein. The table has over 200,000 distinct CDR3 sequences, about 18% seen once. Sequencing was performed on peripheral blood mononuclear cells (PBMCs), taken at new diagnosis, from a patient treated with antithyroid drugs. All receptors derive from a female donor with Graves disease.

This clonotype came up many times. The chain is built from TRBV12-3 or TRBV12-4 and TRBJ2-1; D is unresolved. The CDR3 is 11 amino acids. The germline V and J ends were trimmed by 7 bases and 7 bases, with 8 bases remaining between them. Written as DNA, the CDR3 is TGTGCCAGCACCTTTATTAATGAGCAGTTCTTC. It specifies CASTFINEQFF.

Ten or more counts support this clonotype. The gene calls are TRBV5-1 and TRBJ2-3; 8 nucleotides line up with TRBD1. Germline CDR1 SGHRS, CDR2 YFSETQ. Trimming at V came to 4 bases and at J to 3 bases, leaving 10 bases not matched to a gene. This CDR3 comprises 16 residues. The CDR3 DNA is TGCGCCAGCAGCAATTACCGGGACAGGAGTACAGATACGCAGTATTTT. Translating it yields CASSNYRDRSTDTQYF.

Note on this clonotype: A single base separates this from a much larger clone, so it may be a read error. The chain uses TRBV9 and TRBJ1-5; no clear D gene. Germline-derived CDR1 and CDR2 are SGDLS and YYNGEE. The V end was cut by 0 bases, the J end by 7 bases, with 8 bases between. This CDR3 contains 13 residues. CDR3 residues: CASSVERRQPQHF. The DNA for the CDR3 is TGTGCCAGCAGCGTAGAGAGGCGCCAGCCCCAGCATTTT.

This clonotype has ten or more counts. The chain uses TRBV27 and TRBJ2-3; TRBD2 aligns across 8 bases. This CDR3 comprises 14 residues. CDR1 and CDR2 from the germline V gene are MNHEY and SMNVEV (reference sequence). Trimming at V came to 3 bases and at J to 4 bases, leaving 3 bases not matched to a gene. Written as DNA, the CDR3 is TGTGCCAGCAGTTTCGGGGGGGTGGCAGATACGCAGTATTTT. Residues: CASSFGGVADTQYF.

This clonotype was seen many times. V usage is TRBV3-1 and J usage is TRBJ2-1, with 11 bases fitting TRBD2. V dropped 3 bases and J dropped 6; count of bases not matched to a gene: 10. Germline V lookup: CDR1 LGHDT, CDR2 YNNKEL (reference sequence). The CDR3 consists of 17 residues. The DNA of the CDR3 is TGTGCCAGCAGCCACGAATTAGCGGGAGGGCTGAGCAATGAGCAGTTCTTC. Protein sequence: CASSHELAGGLSNEQFF.

The CDR3 sequence: CASTYLKLKSWGNELWGYTF. In nucleotides, the CDR3 is TGTGCCAGCACTTACTTAAAACTGAAGTCTTGGGGAAATGAATTGTGGGGCTACACCTTC. This chain links TRBV12-3 or TRBV12-4 with TRBJ1-2; D is unresolved. Trimming took 7 bases from V and 8 from J, leaving 38 bases between them. The CDR3 is 20 amino acids.

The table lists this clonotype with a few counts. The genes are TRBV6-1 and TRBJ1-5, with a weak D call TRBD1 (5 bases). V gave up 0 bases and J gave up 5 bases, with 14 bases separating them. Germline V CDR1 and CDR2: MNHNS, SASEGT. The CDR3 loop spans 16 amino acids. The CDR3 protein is CASSEAVGGPDQPQHF. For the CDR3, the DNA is TGTGCCAGCAGTGAAGCAGTTGGGGGACCGGATCAGCCCCAGCATTTT.

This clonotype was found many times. The DNA for the CDR3 is TGTGCCAGTAGTGCCCCGCGGGGCTACACCTTC. As protein: CASSAPRGYTF. The V call is TRBV19, the J call TRBJ1-2; D ambiguous. The ends were cut back, 5 bases at V and 8 bases at J, with 9 bases in the middle. There are 11 residues in the CDR3. The germline gives CDR1 LNHDA, CDR2 SQIVND (reference sequence).

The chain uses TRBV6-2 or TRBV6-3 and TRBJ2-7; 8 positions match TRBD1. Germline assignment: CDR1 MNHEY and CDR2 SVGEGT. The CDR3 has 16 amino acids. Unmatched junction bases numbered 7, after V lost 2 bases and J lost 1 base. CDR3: CASSYRGQGASYEQYF. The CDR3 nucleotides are TGTGCCAGCAGTTACCGGGGGCAGGGGGCTTCCTACGAGCAGTACTTC.

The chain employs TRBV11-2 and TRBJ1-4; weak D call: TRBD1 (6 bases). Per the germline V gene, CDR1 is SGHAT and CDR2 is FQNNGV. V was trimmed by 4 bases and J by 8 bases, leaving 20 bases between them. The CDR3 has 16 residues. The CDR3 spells CASSSLLAGAGEKLFF. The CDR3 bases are TGTGCCAGCAGCTCCCTATTGGCAGGGGCCGGGGAAAAACTGTTTTTT.

In DNA form, the CDR3 reads TGTGCCAGCAGCGTAGAGGGGACTAGCGGGAGGGCCAATTACGAGCAGTACTTC. This translates into CASSVEGTSGRANYEQYF. This chain uses TRBV9 with TRBJ2-7; 16 bases match TRBD2. The CDR3 length is 18 residues. CDR1 is SGDLS and CDR2 is YYNGEE in the germline V gene. Losses at the gene ends were 0 bases for V and 4 bases for J; bases not matched to a gene: 7.

CDR3 DNA: TGTGCCAGCAGCGAGCCGGGACAGGGGGCGGACGAGCAGTACTTC. This translates into CASSEPGQGADEQYF. The genes are TRBV11-2 and TRBJ2-7; 12 bases align to TRBD1. This CDR3 has 15 amino acids. Looked up from germline, CDR1 is SGHAT and CDR2 is FQNNGV. The V gene end was trimmed by 5 bases and the J gene end by 5 bases; junction bases not matched to a gene: 7. Based on the CDR3 plus reference TRBV11-2 and TRBJ2-7, the full variable domain is EAGVAQSPRYKIIEKRQSVAFWCNPISGHATLYWYQQILGQGPKLLIQFQNNGVVDDSQLPKDRFSAERLKGVDSTLKIQPAKLEDSAVYLCASSEPGQGADEQYFGPGTRLTVT.

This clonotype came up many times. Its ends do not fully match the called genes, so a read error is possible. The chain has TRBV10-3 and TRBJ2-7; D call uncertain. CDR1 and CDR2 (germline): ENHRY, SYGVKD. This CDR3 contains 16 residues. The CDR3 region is CAISESPVGSTYEQHF. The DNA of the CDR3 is TGTGCCATCAGTGAGTCGCCGGTAGGGTCGACCTACGAGCAGCACTTC.

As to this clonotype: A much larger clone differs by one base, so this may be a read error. The CDR3 loop reads CATSGSSYQETRYF. The CDR3 nucleotides read TGTGCCACCAGTGGCTCTTCGTACCAAGAGACCCGGTACTTC. The chain joins TRBV24-1 to TRBJ2-5; D is unresolved. The CDR3 is 14 amino acids. Germline CDR1 KGHDR, CDR2 SFDVKD.

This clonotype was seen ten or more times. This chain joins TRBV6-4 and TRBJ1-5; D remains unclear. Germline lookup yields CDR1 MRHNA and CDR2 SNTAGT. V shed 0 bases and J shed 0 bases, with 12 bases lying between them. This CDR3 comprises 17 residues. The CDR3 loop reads CASSDSRSVNSNQPQHF. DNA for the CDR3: TGTGCCAGCAGTGACTCGAGATCGGTGAATAGCAATCAGCCCCAGCATTTT.

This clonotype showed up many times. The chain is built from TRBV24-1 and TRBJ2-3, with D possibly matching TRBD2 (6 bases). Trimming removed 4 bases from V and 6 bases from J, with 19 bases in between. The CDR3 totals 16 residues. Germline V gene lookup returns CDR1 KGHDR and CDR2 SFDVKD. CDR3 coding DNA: TGTGCCACCAGTGAGTCCGGGACTCTATTGCAGGATACGCAGTATTTT. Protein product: CATSESGTLLQDTQYF.

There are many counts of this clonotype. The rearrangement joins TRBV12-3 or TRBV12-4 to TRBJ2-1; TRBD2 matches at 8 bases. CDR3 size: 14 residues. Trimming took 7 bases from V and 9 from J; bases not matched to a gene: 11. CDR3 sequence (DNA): TGTGCCAGCACTGTAGCGGGACTAGTTTTTGAGCAGTTCTTC. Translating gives CASTVAGLVFEQFF.

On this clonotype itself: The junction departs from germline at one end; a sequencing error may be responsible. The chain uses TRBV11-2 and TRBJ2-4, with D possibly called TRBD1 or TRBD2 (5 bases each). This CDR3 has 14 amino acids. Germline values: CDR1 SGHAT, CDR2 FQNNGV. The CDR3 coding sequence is TGTGCCAGCAGCTTAGTTGGGGGTGGAGACATGCAGTACTTC. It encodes CASSLVGGGDMQYF.

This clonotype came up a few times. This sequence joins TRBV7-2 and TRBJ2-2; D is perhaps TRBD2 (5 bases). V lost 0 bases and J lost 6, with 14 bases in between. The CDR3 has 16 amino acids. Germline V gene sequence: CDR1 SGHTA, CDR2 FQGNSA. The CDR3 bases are TGTGCCAGCAGCTTAGCGTTTTTCTCGGGGTCCGGGGAGCTGTTTTTT. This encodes CASSLAFFSGSGELFF.

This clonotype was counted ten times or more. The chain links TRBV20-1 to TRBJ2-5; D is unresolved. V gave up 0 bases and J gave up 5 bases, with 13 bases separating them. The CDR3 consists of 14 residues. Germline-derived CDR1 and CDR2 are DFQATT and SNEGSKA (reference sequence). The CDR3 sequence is CSARDSRFAETQYF. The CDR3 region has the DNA TGCAGTGCTAGAGACTCACGGTTTGCGGAGACCCAGTACTTC.

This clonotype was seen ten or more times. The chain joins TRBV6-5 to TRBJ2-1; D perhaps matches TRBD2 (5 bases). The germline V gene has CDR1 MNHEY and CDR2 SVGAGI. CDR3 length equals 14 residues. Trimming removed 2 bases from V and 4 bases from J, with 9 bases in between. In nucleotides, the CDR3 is TGTGCCAGCAGTTACGGGAGTGAGTACAATGAGCAGTTCTTC. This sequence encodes CASSYGSEYNEQFF.

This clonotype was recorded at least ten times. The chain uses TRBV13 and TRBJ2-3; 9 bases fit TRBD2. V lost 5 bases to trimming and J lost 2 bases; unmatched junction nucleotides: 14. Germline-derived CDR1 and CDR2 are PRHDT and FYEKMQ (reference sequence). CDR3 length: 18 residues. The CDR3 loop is CASSSRPAGGTHTDTQYF. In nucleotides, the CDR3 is TGTGCCAGCAGCAGCCGTCCGGCGGGGGGGACCCACACAGATACGCAGTATTTT.

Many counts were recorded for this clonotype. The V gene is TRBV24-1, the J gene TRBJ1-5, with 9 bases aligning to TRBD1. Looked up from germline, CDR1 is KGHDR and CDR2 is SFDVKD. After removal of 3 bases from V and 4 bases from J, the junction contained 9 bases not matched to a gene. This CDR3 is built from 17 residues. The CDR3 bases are TGTGCCACCAGTGATGGGGGACAGGGAGGCGTTAATCAGCCCCAGCATTTT. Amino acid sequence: CATSDGGQGGVNQPQHF.